The next 5 T cell receptor beta chains were all read from a single sample in a study of OX40 agonist ivuxolimab in advanced cancers. TCRdb keeps only in-frame clones here, not all; method: immunoSEQ multiplex PCR. The table lists more than 85,000 clones, about nine tenths of them singletons, with around 1.6% in the top ten. The sample consisted of CD4+ or CD8+ T cells sorted from blood, taken in a trial of the OX40 agonist ivuxolimab. The source of these receptors is an adult with an advanced solid tumor such as melanoma, head and neck, liver or kidney cancer.

V gene TRBV5-1 combines with J gene TRBJ1-1; possibly TRBD1 for D (5 bases). V was shortened by 4 bases and J by 1 base, with 14 bases between the two germline ends. The CDR3 spans 15 residues. Germline loops: CDR1 SGHRS, CDR2 YFSETQ. DNA for the CDR3: TGCGCCAGCAGCCTTCCCGGGACGGGGAACACTGAAGCTTTCTTT. Protein: CASSLPGTGNTEAFF.

The V call is TRBV18, the J call TRBJ1-1; no reliable D call. V was cut by 2 bases and J by 1 base, with 17 bases left in between. CDR3 length equals 17 residues. Germline CDR1 KGHSH, CDR2 LQKENI. CDR3 amino acids: CASSPNPRPERNTEAFF. The CDR3 bases are TGTGCCAGCTCACCAAATCCACGGCCCGAACGGAACACTGAAGCTTTCTTT.

The rearrangement joins TRBV7-9 to TRBJ1-1; D unclear. The CDR3 spans 12 residues. Trimming left V 1 base short and J 8 bases short, with 8 bases between. Germline V lookup: CDR1 SEHNR, CDR2 FQNEAQ (reference sequence). This chain's CDR3 is CASSLVRVEAFF. As DNA, the CDR3 is TGTGCCAGCAGCTTAGTCCGGGTCGAAGCTTTCTTT.

The chain employs TRBV4-1 and TRBJ2-5; 8 bases fit TRBD2. The CDR3 has 16 amino acids. Germline values: CDR1 MGHRA, CDR2 YSYEKL. The junction had 9 bases not matched to a gene; V was cut back by 2 bases and J by 4 bases. The CDR3 nucleotides are TGCGCCAGCAGCCAACCGAGGACTAGCCCCATAGAGACCCAGTACTTC. This sequence encodes CASSQPRTSPIETQYF.

The rearrangement joins TRBV18 to TRBJ1-5; the D gene is possibly TRBD1 (5 bases). The germline V gene has CDR1 KGHSH and CDR2 LQKENI. Trimming left V 6 bases short and J 0 bases short, with 9 bases between. This CDR3 has 14 amino acids. The chain's CDR3 is CASSTTGSNQPQHF. CDR3 DNA: TGTGCCAGCTCCACTACAGGTAGCAATCAGCCCCAGCATTTT. The full variable domain, in which reference TRBV18 and TRBJ1-5 provide the parts outside the CDR3, is NAGVMQNPRHLVRRRGQEARLRCSPMKGHSHVYWYRQLPEEGLKFMVYLQKENIIDESGMPKERFSAEFPKEGPSILRIQQVVRGDSAAYFCASSTTGSNQPQHFGDGTRLSIL.